Listed below are T cell receptor beta chains from one sample, sequenced in a study of T cell responses to AZD1222 COVID-19 vaccine. Assay used: immunoSEQ multiplex PCR; TCRdb lists only in-frame clones, some missing. The data show more than 150,000 clones, 92% seen once. The specimen comprised peripheral blood, sampled 28 days after the second AZD1222 dose. These receptors came from an adult who received the AZD1222 COVID-19 vaccine. Each CDR3 is given with its conserved first and last residue. Fields, in order: CDR3 length, D gene, J gene, V gene, clone size, CDR3 protein, CDR3 DNA. The D gene is left open where the match is weak. For some rows the clone size is stated as once, few or many, or as a class when expanded; others skip it.

CDR3 length: 15
D gene: .
J gene: TRBJ2-6
V gene: TRBV27
clone size: .
CDR3 protein: CASADSPSGANVLTF
CDR3 DNA: TGTGCCAGCGCCGACAGCCCCTCTGGGGCCAACGTCCTGACTTTC

CDR3 length: 16
D gene: .
J gene: TRBJ2-2
V gene: TRBV5-1
clone size: .
CDR3 protein: CASSSQGGFSTGELFF
CDR3 DNA: TGCGCCAGCAGCTCCCAGGGGGGCTTTAGCACCGGGGAGCTGTTTTTT

CDR3 length: 15
D gene: TRBD1
J gene: TRBJ1-6
V gene: TRBV6-2/TRBV6-3
clone size: .
CDR3 protein: CASSYRGQGGSPLHF
CDR3 DNA: TGTGCCAGCAGTTATCGGGGACAGGGTGGCTCACCCCTCCACTTT

CDR3 length: 17
D gene: TRBD2
J gene: TRBJ2-5
V gene: TRBV11-2
clone size: once
CDR3 protein: CASSFHPSGASQETQYF
CDR3 DNA: TGTGCCAGCAGCTTCCACCCTAGCGGGGCTTCCCAAGAGACCCAGTACTTC

CDR3 length: 13
D gene: .
J gene: TRBJ2-7
V gene: TRBV30
clone size: .
CDR3 protein: CAWSTGHPYEQYF
CDR3 DNA: TGTGCCTGGAGCACGGGACACCCCTACGAGCAGTACTTC

CDR3 length: 16
D gene: TRBD1
J gene: TRBJ2-7
V gene: TRBV6-2/TRBV6-3
clone size: .
CDR3 protein: CASSPQPRDRAYEQYF
CDR3 DNA: TGTGCCAGCAGCCCGCAACCTCGGGACAGAGCCTACGAGCAGTACTTC

CDR3 length: 15
D gene: .
J gene: TRBJ1-6
V gene: TRBV5-6
clone size: .
CDR3 protein: CASSLASGVVSPLHF
CDR3 DNA: TGTGCCAGCAGCTTGGCTTCGGGGGTAGTGTCACCCCTCCACTTT

CDR3 length: 17
D gene: .
J gene: TRBJ2-2
V gene: TRBV9
clone size: few
CDR3 protein: CASSAPLDGYNTGELFF
CDR3 DNA: TGTGCCAGCAGCGCTCCCTTAGACGGATATAACACCGGGGAGCTGTTTTTT

CDR3 length: 17
D gene: .
J gene: TRBJ1-5
V gene: TRBV7-2
clone size: .
CDR3 protein: CASSPNKRGGRNQPQHF
CDR3 DNA: TGTGCCAGCAGCCCCAATAAAAGGGGGGGTAGAAATCAGCCCCAGCATTTT

CDR3 length: 17
D gene: TRBD2
J gene: TRBJ2-1
V gene: TRBV5-1
clone size: .
CDR3 protein: CASSLGDYLLLHNEQFF
CDR3 DNA: TGCGCCAGCAGCTTGGGGGACTACCTCCTTCTCCACAATGAGCAGTTCTTC

CDR3 length: 11
D gene: .
J gene: TRBJ1-2
V gene: TRBV29-1
clone size: .
CDR3 protein: CSVWVNYGYTF
CDR3 DNA: TGCAGCGTCTGGGTAAACTATGGCTACACCTTC

CDR3 length: 17
D gene: .
J gene: TRBJ2-3
V gene: TRBV7-3
clone size: .
CDR3 protein: CASSPRPGRSSTDTQYF
CDR3 DNA: TGTGCCAGCAGCCCGCGCCCGGGGCGGAGTAGCACAGATACGCAGTATTTT

CDR3 length: 15
D gene: TRBD2
J gene: TRBJ2-1
V gene: TRBV15
clone size: .
CDR3 protein: CATSRGAGGRNEQFF
CDR3 DNA: TGTGCCACCAGCAGGGGAGCGGGAGGGCGCAATGAGCAGTTCTTC

CDR3 length: 11
D gene: .
J gene: TRBJ1-5
V gene: TRBV28
clone size: .
CDR3 protein: CASSLEAAQHF
CDR3 DNA: TGTGCCAGCAGTTTAGAGGCGGCCCAGCATTTT

CDR3 length: 14
D gene: .
J gene: TRBJ1-3
V gene: TRBV2
clone size: few
CDR3 protein: CASSNRISGNTIYF
CDR3 DNA: TGTGCCAGCAGTAACAGGATCTCTGGAAACACCATATATTTT

CDR3 length: 14
D gene: .
J gene: TRBJ1-5
V gene: TRBV7-2
clone size: .
CDR3 protein: CASSPGDTNQPQHF
CDR3 DNA: TGTGCCAGCAGCCCAGGGGACACCAATCAGCCCCAGCATTTT

CDR3 length: 14
D gene: .
J gene: TRBJ2-3
V gene: TRBV28
clone size: .
CDR3 protein: CASSLTSRGDTQYF
CDR3 DNA: TGTGCCAGCAGTTTGACTAGCAGGGGGGATACGCAGTATTTT

CDR3 length: 12
D gene: .
J gene: TRBJ1-5
V gene: TRBV12-3/TRBV12-4
clone size: .
CDR3 protein: CASSSGGWPQHF
CDR3 DNA: TGTGCCAGCAGTTCTGGGGGCTGGCCCCAGCATTTT

CDR3 length: 17
D gene: .
J gene: TRBJ2-5
V gene: TRBV11-2
clone size: .
CDR3 protein: CASSFGVGGGFQETQYF
CDR3 DNA: TGTGCCAGCAGCTTCGGAGTGGGCGGGGGCTTTCAAGAGACCCAGTACTTC

CDR3 length: 15
D gene: .
J gene: TRBJ1-4
V gene: TRBV28
clone size: .
CDR3 protein: CASSDPGRINEKLFF
CDR3 DNA: TGTGCCAGCTCCGACCCGGGACGGATTAATGAAAAACTGTTTTTT

CDR3 length: 15
D gene: .
J gene: TRBJ1-1
V gene: TRBV28
clone size: .
CDR3 protein: CASSPGGKQSTEAFF
CDR3 DNA: TGTGCCAGCAGCCCGGGGGGCAAGCAGAGCACTGAAGCTTTCTTT

CDR3 length: 15
D gene: .
J gene: TRBJ2-3
V gene: TRBV19
clone size: .
CDR3 protein: CASSILHGSQDTQYF
CDR3 DNA: TGTGCCAGTAGTATTTTGCACGGGAGTCAGGATACGCAGTATTTT

CDR3 length: 12
D gene: .
J gene: TRBJ2-1
V gene: TRBV7-9
clone size: once
CDR3 protein: CASSLKGKEQFF
CDR3 DNA: TGTGCCAGCAGCTTAAAGGGGAAGGAGCAGTTCTTC

CDR3 length: 16
D gene: .
J gene: TRBJ2-1
V gene: TRBV24-1
clone size: once
CDR3 protein: CATSNLDKSSYNEQFF
CDR3 DNA: TGTGCCACCAGCAACTTGGACAAAAGCTCCTACAATGAGCAGTTCTTC

CDR3 length: 12
D gene: .
J gene: TRBJ1-6
V gene: TRBV11-2
clone size: .
CDR3 protein: CASSRAGSPLHF
CDR3 DNA: TGTGCCAGCAGCCGAGCTGGTTCACCCCTCCACTTT

CDR3 length: 17
D gene: TRBD2
J gene: TRBJ2-3
V gene: TRBV4-2
clone size: .
CDR3 protein: CASSHSLGGDGTDTQYF
CDR3 DNA: TGTGCCAGCAGCCATTCCCTGGGAGGGGACGGCACAGATACGCAGTATTTT

CDR3 length: 15
D gene: .
J gene: TRBJ1-2
V gene: TRBV19
clone size: .
CDR3 protein: CASSIVGRDYDGYTF
CDR3 DNA: TGTGCCAGTAGTATAGTGGGTCGCGACTACGATGGCTACACCTTC

CDR3 length: 13
D gene: .
J gene: TRBJ1-1
V gene: TRBV3-1/TRBV3-2
clone size: .
CDR3 protein: CASSQSTYTEAFF
CDR3 DNA: TGTGCCAGCAGCCAGAGCACTTACACTGAAGCTTTCTTT

CDR3 length: 16
D gene: .
J gene: TRBJ2-7
V gene: TRBV18
clone size: once
CDR3 protein: CASSPRLGDRHYEQYF
CDR3 DNA: TGTGCCAGCTCGCCGAGACTGGGAGACCGCCACTACGAGCAGTACTTC

CDR3 length: 15
D gene: .
J gene: TRBJ1-5
V gene: TRBV28
clone size: .
CDR3 protein: CASSLLGQRNQPQHF
CDR3 DNA: TGTGCCAGCAGTTTATTAGGGCAGCGCAATCAGCCCCAGCATTTT

CDR3 length: 16
D gene: .
J gene: TRBJ2-1
V gene: TRBV5-6
clone size: .
CDR3 protein: CASSAPGTWSYNEQFF
CDR3 DNA: TGTGCCAGCAGCGCCCCCGGGACTTGGTCCTACAATGAGCAGTTCTTC

CDR3 length: 15
D gene: TRBD2
J gene: TRBJ2-7
V gene: TRBV6-2/TRBV6-3
clone size: .
CDR3 protein: CASGPWTSGKDEQYF
CDR3 DNA: TGTGCCAGCGGCCCTTGGACTAGCGGGAAGGACGAGCAGTACTTC

CDR3 length: 14
D gene: .
J gene: TRBJ1-2
V gene: TRBV3-1/TRBV3-2
clone size: .
CDR3 protein: CASSHVEGSYGYTF
CDR3 DNA: TGTGCCAGCAGCCATGTGGAAGGGAGTTATGGCTACACCTTC

CDR3 length: 15
D gene: TRBD1
J gene: TRBJ1-4
V gene: TRBV28
clone size: .
CDR3 protein: CASSSRRGRSEKLFF
CDR3 DNA: TGTGCCAGCAGTTCTCGCAGGGGGCGAAGTGAAAAACTGTTTTTT

CDR3 length: 13
D gene: TRBD2
J gene: TRBJ2-1
V gene: TRBV5-4
clone size: .
CDR3 protein: CASFPSGYNEQFF
CDR3 DNA: TGTGCCAGTTTCCCTAGCGGCTACAATGAGCAGTTCTTC

CDR3 length: 12
D gene: TRBD1
J gene: TRBJ1-1
V gene: TRBV6-5
clone size: .
CDR3 protein: CATGQGYTEAFF
CDR3 DNA: TGTGCCACCGGACAGGGGTACACTGAAGCTTTCTTT

CDR3 length: 19
D gene: TRBD2
J gene: TRBJ2-3
V gene: TRBV19
clone size: .
CDR3 protein: CASSIDSRSSGAYTDTQYF
CDR3 DNA: TGTGCCAGTAGTATCGATAGTCGTTCTAGCGGGGCTTACACAGATACGCAGTATTTT

CDR3 length: 16
D gene: .
J gene: TRBJ1-2
V gene: TRBV7-9
clone size: once
CDR3 protein: CASRKYLRQHNYGYTF
CDR3 DNA: TGTGCCAGCAGAAAGTACCTGAGACAGCACAACTATGGCTACACCTTC

CDR3 length: 16
D gene: TRBD1
J gene: TRBJ1-5
V gene: TRBV19
clone size: once
CDR3 protein: CASRDRGLFSNQPQHF
CDR3 DNA: TGTGCCAGTAGGGACAGGGGTCTTTTTAGCAATCAGCCCCAGCATTTT

CDR3 length: 17
D gene: .
J gene: TRBJ2-2
V gene: TRBV24-1
clone size: .
CDR3 protein: CATSDLRLGGNTGELFF
CDR3 DNA: TGTGCCACCAGTGATTTAAGATTGGGAGGGAACACCGGGGAGCTGTTTTTT

CDR3 length: 11
D gene: .
J gene: TRBJ2-1
V gene: TRBV5-1
clone size: .
CDR3 protein: CASSEAREQFF
CDR3 DNA: TGCGCCAGCAGCGAGGCGCGGGAGCAGTTCTTC

CDR3 length: 16
D gene: .
J gene: TRBJ2-2
V gene: TRBV24-1
clone size: .
CDR3 protein: CATSDPRGLEPGELFF
CDR3 DNA: TGTGCCACCAGTGACCCACGAGGGCTGGAACCCGGGGAGCTGTTTTTT

CDR3 length: 14
D gene: .
J gene: TRBJ2-7
V gene: TRBV7-9
clone size: .
CDR3 protein: CASARVGPIDEQYF
CDR3 DNA: TGTGCCAGTGCCCGCGTCGGCCCCATCGACGAGCAGTACTTC

CDR3 length: 15
D gene: .
J gene: TRBJ1-5
V gene: TRBV19
clone size: few
CDR3 protein: CASSIAAGRRSPQHF
CDR3 DNA: TGTGCCAGTAGTATAGCGGCGGGACGTCGGTCGCCCCAGCATTTT

CDR3 length: 14
D gene: TRBD1
J gene: TRBJ1-2
V gene: TRBV18
clone size: once
CDR3 protein: CASSPGTGGTSYTF
CDR3 DNA: TGTGCCAGCTCACCAGGGACAGGGGGGACGAGCTACACCTTC

CDR3 length: 14
D gene: TRBD2
J gene: TRBJ2-7
V gene: TRBV5-4
clone size: few
CDR3 protein: CASSLAGEPYEQYF
CDR3 DNA: TGTGCCAGCAGCTTAGCGGGAGAGCCTTACGAGCAGTACTTC

CDR3 length: 13
D gene: .
J gene: TRBJ1-1
V gene: TRBV7-2
clone size: .
CDR3 protein: CASRQDPTTEAFF
CDR3 DNA: TGTGCCAGCAGACAGGACCCTACCACTGAAGCTTTCTTT

CDR3 length: 19
D gene: TRBD1
J gene: TRBJ2-1
V gene: TRBV7-9
clone size: .
CDR3 protein: CASSRLGPQGQGAYNEQFF
CDR3 DNA: TGTGCCAGCAGCCGATTAGGGCCACAAGGTCAGGGGGCCTACAATGAGCAGTTCTTC

CDR3 length: 14
D gene: .
J gene: TRBJ1-2
V gene: TRBV5-4
clone size: .
CDR3 protein: CASSLVGALGGYTF
CDR3 DNA: TGTGCCAGCAGCTTGGTAGGGGCTCTCGGCGGCTACACCTTC

CDR3 length: 14
D gene: TRBD2
J gene: TRBJ2-7
V gene: TRBV28
clone size: .
CDR3 protein: CASIGSGPSYEQYF
CDR3 DNA: TGTGCCAGCATAGGTAGCGGGCCTTCCTACGAGCAGTACTTC

CDR3 length: 16
D gene: .
J gene: TRBJ1-1
V gene: TRBV4-2
clone size: .
CDR3 protein: CASSPAVGQLDTEAFF
CDR3 DNA: TGTGCCAGCAGCCCCGCCGTAGGACAGCTCGACACTGAAGCTTTCTTT

CDR3 length: 15
D gene: .
J gene: TRBJ1-5
V gene: TRBV30
clone size: .
CDR3 protein: CAWSAPTRGFQPQHF
CDR3 DNA: TGTGCCTGGTCCGCCCCGACCAGGGGATTTCAGCCCCAGCATTTT

CDR3 length: 13
D gene: TRBD1
J gene: TRBJ1-2
V gene: TRBV28
clone size: .
CDR3 protein: CASEGDSAYGYTF
CDR3 DNA: TGTGCCAGCGAAGGGGACAGCGCGTATGGCTACACCTTC

CDR3 length: 16
D gene: TRBD1
J gene: TRBJ1-2
V gene: TRBV5-8
clone size: .
CDR3 protein: CASSLGQGHANYGYTF
CDR3 DNA: TGTGCCAGCAGCCTCGGACAGGGTCATGCTAACTATGGCTACACCTTC